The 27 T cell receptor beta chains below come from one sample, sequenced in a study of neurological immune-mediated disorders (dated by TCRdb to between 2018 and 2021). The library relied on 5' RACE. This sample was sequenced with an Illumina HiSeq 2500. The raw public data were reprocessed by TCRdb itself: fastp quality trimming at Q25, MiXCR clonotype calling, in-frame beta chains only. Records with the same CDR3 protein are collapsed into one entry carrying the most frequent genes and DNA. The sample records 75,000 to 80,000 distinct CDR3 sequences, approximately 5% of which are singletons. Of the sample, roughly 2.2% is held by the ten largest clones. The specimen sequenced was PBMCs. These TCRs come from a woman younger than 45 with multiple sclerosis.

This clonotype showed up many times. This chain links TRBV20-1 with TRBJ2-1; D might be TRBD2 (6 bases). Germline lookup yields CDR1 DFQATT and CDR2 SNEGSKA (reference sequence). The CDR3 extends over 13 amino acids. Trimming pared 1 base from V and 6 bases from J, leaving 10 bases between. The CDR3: CSARVLRGNEQFF. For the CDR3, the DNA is TGCAGTGCTAGAGTTTTGCGGGGCAATGAGCAGTTCTTC.

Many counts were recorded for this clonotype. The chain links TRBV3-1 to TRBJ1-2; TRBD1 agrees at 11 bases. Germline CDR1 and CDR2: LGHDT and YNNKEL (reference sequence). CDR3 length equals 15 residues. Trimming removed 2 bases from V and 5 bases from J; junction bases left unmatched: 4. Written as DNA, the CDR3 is TGTGCCAGCAGCCAACTCGGGACAGGGGGTTATGGCTACACCTTC. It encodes CASSQLGTGGYGYTF.

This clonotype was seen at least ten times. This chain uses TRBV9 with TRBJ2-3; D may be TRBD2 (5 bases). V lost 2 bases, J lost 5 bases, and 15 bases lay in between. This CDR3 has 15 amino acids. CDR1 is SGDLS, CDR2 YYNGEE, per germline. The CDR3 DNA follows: TGTGCCAGCAGCGTCCCTAGCCCAACGGGAGATACGCAGTATTTT. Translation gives CASSVPSPTGDTQYF. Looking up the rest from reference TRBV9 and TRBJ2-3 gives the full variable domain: DSGVTQTPKHLITATGQRVTLRCSPRSGDLSVYWYQQSLDQGLQFLIQYYNGEERAKGNILERFSAQQFPDLHSELNLSSLELGDSALYFCASSVPSPTGDTQYFGPGTRLTVL.

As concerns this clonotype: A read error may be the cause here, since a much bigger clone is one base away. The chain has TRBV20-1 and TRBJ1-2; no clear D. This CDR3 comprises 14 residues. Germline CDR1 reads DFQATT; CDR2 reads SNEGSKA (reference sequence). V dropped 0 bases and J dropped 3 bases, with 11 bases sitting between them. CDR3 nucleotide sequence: TGCAGTGCTAGAGATAAAGGGAGGCACTATGGCTACACCTTC. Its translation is CSARDKGRHYGYTF.

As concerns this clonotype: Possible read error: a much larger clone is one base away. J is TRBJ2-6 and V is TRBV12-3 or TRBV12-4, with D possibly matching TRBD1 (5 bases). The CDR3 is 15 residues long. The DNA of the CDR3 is TGTGCCAGCAGTTGGACCGTCTCTGGGGCCAAAGTCCTGACTTTC. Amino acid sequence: CASSWTVSGAKVLTF.

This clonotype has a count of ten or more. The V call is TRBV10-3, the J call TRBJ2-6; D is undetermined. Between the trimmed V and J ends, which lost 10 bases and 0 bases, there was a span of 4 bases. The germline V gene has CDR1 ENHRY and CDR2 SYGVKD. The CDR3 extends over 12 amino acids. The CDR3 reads CATGSGANVLTF. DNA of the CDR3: TGTGCCACGGGCTCTGGGGCCAACGTCCTGACTTTC.

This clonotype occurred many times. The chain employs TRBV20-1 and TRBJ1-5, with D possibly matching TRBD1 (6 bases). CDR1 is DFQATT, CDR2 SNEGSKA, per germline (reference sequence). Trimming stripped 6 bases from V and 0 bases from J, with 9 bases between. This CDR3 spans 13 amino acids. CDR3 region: CSARQDSNQPQHF. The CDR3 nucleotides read TGCAGTGCCCGACAGGATAGCAATCAGCCCCAGCATTTT.

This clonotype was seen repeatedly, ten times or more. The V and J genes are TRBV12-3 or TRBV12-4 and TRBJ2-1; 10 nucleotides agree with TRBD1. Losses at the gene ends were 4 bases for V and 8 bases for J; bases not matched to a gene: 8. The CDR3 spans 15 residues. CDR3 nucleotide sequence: TGTGCCAGCAGTTATGGGGGGACAGGGGTTGATGAGCAGTTCTTC. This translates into CASSYGGTGVDEQFF.

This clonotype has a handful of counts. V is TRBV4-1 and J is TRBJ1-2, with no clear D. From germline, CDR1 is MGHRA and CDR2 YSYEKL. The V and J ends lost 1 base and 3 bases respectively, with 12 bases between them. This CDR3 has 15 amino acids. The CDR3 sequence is CASSQVFGLDYGYTF. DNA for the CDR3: TGCGCCAGCAGCCAAGTTTTTGGCTTGGACTATGGCTACACCTTC.

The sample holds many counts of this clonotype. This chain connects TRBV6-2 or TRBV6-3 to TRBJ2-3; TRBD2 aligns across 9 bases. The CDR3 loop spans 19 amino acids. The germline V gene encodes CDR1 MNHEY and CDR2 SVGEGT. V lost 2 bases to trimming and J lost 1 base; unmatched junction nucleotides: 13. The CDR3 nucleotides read TGTGCCAGCAGTTACCACAATCAGCCGACTAGCGGAGGCACAGATACGCAGTATTTT. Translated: CASSYHNQPTSGGTDTQYF.

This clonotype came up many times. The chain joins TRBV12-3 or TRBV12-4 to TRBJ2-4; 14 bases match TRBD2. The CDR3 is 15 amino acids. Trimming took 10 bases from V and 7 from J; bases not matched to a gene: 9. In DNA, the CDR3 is TGTGCCAACAGACTAGCGGGAGGGCCGGGGAACATTCAGTACTTC. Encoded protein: CANRLAGGPGNIQYF.

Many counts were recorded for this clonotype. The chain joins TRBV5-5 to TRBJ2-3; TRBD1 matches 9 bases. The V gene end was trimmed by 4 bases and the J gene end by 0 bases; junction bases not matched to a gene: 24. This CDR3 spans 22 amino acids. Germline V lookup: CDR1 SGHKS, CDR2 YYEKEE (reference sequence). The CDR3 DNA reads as TGTGCCAGCAGCCGTCAGTCCGCCATCGGTCGGGGACAGGGCACTAGCACAGATACGCAGTATTTT. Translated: CASSRQSAIGRGQGTSTDTQYF.

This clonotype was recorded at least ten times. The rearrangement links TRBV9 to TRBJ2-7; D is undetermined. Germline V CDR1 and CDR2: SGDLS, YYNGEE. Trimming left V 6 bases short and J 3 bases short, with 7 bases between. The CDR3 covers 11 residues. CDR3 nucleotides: TGTGCCAGCACTCGACTCTACGAGCAGTACGTC. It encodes CASTRLYEQYV.

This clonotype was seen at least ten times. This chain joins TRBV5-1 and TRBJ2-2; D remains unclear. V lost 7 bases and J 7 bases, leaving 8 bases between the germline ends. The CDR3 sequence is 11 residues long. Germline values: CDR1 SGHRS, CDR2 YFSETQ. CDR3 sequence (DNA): TGCGCCAGCGACCTCGGCGGGGAGCTGTTTTTT. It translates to CASDLGGELFF.

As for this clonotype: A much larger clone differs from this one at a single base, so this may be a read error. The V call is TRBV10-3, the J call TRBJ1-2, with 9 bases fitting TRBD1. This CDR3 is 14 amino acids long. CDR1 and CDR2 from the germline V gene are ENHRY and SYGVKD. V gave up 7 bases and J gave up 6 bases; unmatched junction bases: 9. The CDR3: CAINPDRGSHGYTF. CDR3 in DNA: TGTGCCATCAATCCGGACAGGGGCTCTCATGGCTACACCTTC.

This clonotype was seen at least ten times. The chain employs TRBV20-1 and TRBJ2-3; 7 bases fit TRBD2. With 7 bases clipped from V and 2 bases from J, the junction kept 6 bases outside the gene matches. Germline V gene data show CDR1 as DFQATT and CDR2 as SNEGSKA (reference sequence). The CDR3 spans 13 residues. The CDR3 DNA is TGCAGTGGGGGCGGGAGAGTCACAGATACGCAGTATTTT. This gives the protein CSGGGRVTDTQYF.

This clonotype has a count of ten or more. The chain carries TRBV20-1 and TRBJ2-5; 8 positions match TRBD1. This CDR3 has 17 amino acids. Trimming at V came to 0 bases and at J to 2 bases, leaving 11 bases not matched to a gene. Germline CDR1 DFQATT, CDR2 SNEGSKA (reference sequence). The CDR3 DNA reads TGCAGTGCTAGAGATCCCCTGGGACAGGCCCAACAAGAGACCCAGTACTTC. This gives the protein CSARDPLGQAQQETQYF.

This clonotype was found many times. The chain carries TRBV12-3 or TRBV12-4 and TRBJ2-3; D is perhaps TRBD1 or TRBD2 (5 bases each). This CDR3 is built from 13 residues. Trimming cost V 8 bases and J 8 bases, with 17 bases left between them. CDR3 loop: CASLLRGRRTQYF. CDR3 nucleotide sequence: TGTGCCAGCCTGCTGAGGGGTCGGCGTACGCAGTATTTT.

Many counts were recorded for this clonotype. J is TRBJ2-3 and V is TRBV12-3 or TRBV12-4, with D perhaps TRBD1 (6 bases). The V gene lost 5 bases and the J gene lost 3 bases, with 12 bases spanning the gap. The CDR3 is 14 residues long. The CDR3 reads CASSLRTATDTQYF. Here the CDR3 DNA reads TGTGCCAGCAGTCTGAGGACAGCGACAGATACGCAGTATTTT.

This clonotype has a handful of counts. The CDR3 reads CSAHGQGVNTEAFF. CDR3 nucleotide sequence: TGCAGTGCTCACGGACAGGGTGTGAACACTGAAGCTTTCTTT. The chain carries TRBV20-1 and TRBJ1-1; 8 bases align to TRBD1. This CDR3 has 14 residues. The J segment lost 0 bases and the V segment lost 5 bases, leaving 5 bases of the junction unmatched. Germline V gene data show CDR1 as DFQATT and CDR2 as SNEGSKA (reference sequence).

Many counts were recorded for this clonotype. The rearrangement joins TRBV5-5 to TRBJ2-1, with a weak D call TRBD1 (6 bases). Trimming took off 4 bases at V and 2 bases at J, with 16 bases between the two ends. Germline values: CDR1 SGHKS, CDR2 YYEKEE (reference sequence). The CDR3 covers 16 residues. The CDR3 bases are TGTGCCAGCAGCCCTTCAGGGACACCCACCTACAATGAGCAGTTCTTC. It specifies CASSPSGTPTYNEQFF. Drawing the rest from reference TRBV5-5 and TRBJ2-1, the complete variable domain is DAGVTQSPTHLIKTRGQQVTLRCSPISGHKSVSWYQQVLGQGPQFIFQYYEKEERGRGNFPDRFSARQFPNYSSELNVNALLLGDSALYLCASSPSGTPTYNEQFFGPGTRLTVL.

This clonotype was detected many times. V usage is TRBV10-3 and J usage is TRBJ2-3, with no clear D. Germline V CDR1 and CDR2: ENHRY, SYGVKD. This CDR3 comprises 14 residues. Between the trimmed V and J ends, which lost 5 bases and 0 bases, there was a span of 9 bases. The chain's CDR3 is CAISRTDSTDTQYF. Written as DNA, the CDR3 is TGTGCCATCAGTAGGACGGATAGCACAGATACGCAGTATTTT.

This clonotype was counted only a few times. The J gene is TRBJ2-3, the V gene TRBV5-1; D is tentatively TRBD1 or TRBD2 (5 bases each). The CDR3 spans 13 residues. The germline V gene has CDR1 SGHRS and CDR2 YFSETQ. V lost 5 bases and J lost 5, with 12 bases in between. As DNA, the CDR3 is TGCGCCAGCAGTCTTCCAGGGAGAGATACGCAGTATTTT. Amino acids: CASSLPGRDTQYF.

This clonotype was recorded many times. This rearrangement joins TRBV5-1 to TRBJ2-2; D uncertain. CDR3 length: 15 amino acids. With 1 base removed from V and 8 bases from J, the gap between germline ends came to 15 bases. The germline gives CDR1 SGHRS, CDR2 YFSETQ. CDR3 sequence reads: CASSLTDPLKGELFF. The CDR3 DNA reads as TGCGCCAGCAGCTTGACGGACCCCCTTAAGGGGGAGCTGTTTTTT.

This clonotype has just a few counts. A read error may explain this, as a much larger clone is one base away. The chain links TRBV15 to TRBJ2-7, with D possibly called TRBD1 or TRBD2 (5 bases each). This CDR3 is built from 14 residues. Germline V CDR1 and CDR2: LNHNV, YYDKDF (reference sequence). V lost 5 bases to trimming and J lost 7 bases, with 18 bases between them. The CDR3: CATSGDGSLEEQYF. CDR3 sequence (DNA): TGTGCCACCAGCGGGGACGGTTCCCTCGAAGAGCAGTACTTC.

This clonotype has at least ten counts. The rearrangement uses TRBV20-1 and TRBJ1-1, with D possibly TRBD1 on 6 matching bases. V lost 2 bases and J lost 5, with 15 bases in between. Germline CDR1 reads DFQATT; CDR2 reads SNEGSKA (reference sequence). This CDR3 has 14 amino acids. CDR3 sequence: CSARRTATGTEAFF. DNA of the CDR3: TGCAGTGCTAGAAGGACAGCTACAGGGACTGAAGCTTTCTTT.

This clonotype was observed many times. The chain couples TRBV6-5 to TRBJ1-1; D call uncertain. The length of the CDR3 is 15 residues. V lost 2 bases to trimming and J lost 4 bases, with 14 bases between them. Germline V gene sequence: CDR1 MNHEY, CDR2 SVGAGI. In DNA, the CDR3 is TGTGCCAGCAGTTACATTGGGCAGCCTAGCACTGAAGCTTTCTTT. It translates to CASSYIGQPSTEAFF.